The 22 T cell receptor beta chains presented below share a single source sample, sequenced in a study of identifying expanded T cells in peripheral blood. This table comes from immunoSEQ multiplex PCR, and its TCRdb copy is limited to in-frame clones, with some not included. The profile shows around 66,000 clones, around 87% of them singletons. The sequenced sample was blood. These TCRs come from a person aged 18-70 years in good health.

This clone appeared once. This chain connects TRBV30 to TRBJ1-2; D remains ambiguous. This CDR3 comprises 16 residues. Germline assignment: CDR1 GTSNPN and CDR2 SVGIG (reference sequence). The V end lost 4 bases, the J end lost 6 bases, and 24 bases lay between the germline ends. CDR3 in amino acids: CAWKPPGPLRDNGYTF. CDR3 nucleotides: TGTGCCTGGAAGCCTCCAGGCCCACTTAGAGATAATGGCTACACCTTC.

A few counts support this clone. V and J are TRBV6-4 and TRBJ2-3, with 8 bases lining up with TRBD2. Germline V gives CDR1 MRHNA, CDR2 SNTAGT. The V gene end was trimmed by 3 bases and the J gene end by 1 base; junction bases not matched to a gene: 3. This CDR3 is 15 amino acids long. CDR3 protein: CASSESGSGTDTQYF. CDR3 DNA sequence: TGTGCCAGCAGTGAGAGCGGGAGTGGCACAGATACGCAGTATTTT.

V gene TRBV5-6 combines with J gene TRBJ1-5; 9 bases fit TRBD1. V lost 4 bases to trimming and J lost 7 bases; unmatched junction nucleotides: 6. The CDR3 consists of 14 residues. Germline-derived CDR1 and CDR2 are SGHDT and YYEEEE. The chain's CDR3 is CASSTGGDGQPQHF. CDR3 DNA: TGTGCCAGCAGCACAGGGGGCGATGGGCAGCCCCAGCATTTT.

The V gene is TRBV19, the J gene TRBJ1-6, with D perhaps matching TRBD1 (6 bases). Germline assignment: CDR1 LNHDA and CDR2 SQIVND (reference sequence). This CDR3 contains 15 residues. V gave up 0 bases and J gave up 11 bases, with 14 bases separating them. CDR3 in amino acids: CASSIEGRGSPPLHF. The CDR3 nucleotides read TGTGCCAGTAGTATAGAAGGCAGGGGATCTCCACCCCTCCACTTT.

V gene TRBV7-9 combines with J gene TRBJ1-4, with 7 bases lining up with TRBD1. This CDR3 spans 16 amino acids. The trim removed 5 bases at V and 2 bases at J, leaving 8 bases unmatched. In germline, CDR1 is SEHNR, CDR2 FQNEAQ (reference sequence). The CDR3 protein is CASSPGGGLTNEKLFF. CDR3 DNA sequence: TGTGCCAGCAGCCCAGGGGGAGGGCTGACTAATGAAAAACTGTTTTTT.

J is TRBJ2-1 and V is TRBV5-6; possible D gene TRBD2, 6 bases. The germline gives CDR1 SGHDT, CDR2 YYEEEE. CDR3 length equals 15 residues. The V end lost 0 bases, the J end lost 3 bases, and 10 bases lay between the germline ends. Here the CDR3 DNA reads TGTGCCAGCAGCTTGGGACTAGAAAACTACAATGAGCAGTTCTTC. Protein sequence: CASSLGLENYNEQFF.

The chain recombines TRBV2 with TRBJ2-2; D not certain. The CDR3 contains 13 residues. The V gene's germline CDR1 is SNHLY and CDR2 FYNNEI. V lost 4 bases to trimming and J lost 7 bases, with 10 bases between them. In nucleotides, the CDR3 is TGTGCCAGCAGTGCGGACCGCAACGGGGAGCTGTTTTTT. Residues: CASSADRNGELFF.

The V call is TRBV18, the J call TRBJ1-4; TRBD1 agrees at 10 bases. Germline V lookup: CDR1 KGHSH, CDR2 LQKENI. The CDR3 is 15 residues long. J was trimmed by 3 bases and V by 8 bases; bases with no gene match: 6. The CDR3 here is CASRRDRGSNEKLFF. DNA of the CDR3: TGTGCCAGCCGCCGGGACAGGGGTTCTAATGAAAAACTGTTTTTT.

The chain joins TRBV28 to TRBJ2-2; TRBD2 agrees at 7 bases. Losses at the gene ends were 4 bases for V and 1 base for J; bases not matched to a gene: 6. From germline, CDR1 is MDHEN and CDR2 SYDVKM. The CDR3 spans 16 residues. The CDR3 DNA reads TGTGCCAGCAGTTCTCCGGGGACTAAGAACACCGGGGAGCTGTTTTTT. It is translated as CASSSPGTKNTGELFF.

The count of this clone is one. The CDR3 loop is CASTPDAGAAYNEQFF. The CDR3 region has the DNA TGTGCCAGCACCCCAGATGCCGGTGCCGCCTACAATGAGCAGTTCTTC. The chain couples TRBV2 to TRBJ2-1; D gene unclear. There are 16 residues in the CDR3. Trimming pared 7 bases from V and 2 bases from J, leaving 18 bases between. The V gene's germline CDR1 is SNHLY and CDR2 FYNNEI.

This rearrangement joins TRBV14 to TRBJ2-2, with D perhaps matching TRBD1 (5 bases). V dropped 6 bases and J dropped 7 bases, with 21 bases sitting between them. The CDR3 sequence is 16 residues long. Per the germline V gene, CDR1 is SGHDN and CDR2 is FVKESK. The CDR3 reads CASSAVGADVNGELFF. CDR3 coding DNA: TGTGCCAGCAGTGCGGTTGGGGCGGATGTTAACGGGGAGCTGTTTTTT.

This chain uses TRBV5-1 with TRBJ1-2; TRBD1 aligns across 10 bases. Germline trimming cut 0 bases from V and 8 bases from J; bases unmatched to any gene: 4. The CDR3 covers 14 residues. CDR1 is SGHRS, CDR2 YFSETQ, per germline. The CDR3 reads CASSLETGGGGYTF. CDR3 in DNA: TGCGCCAGCAGCTTGGAGACAGGGGGCGGAGGCTACACCTTC.

The CDR3 coding sequence is TGTGCCAGCAGTACCTATGGTAGCGGGGTAAATGAGCAGTTCTTC. Its protein product is CASSTYGSGVNEQFF. J is TRBJ2-1 and V is TRBV6-5, with TRBD2 matching 8 bases. Germline CDR1 and CDR2: MNHEY and SVGAGI. The V and J ends lost 5 bases and 7 bases, in that order; junction bases with no gene match: 10. This CDR3 has 15 amino acids.

V usage is TRBV15 and J usage is TRBJ2-6; possibly TRBD1 for D (6 bases). Looked up from germline, CDR1 is LNHNV and CDR2 is YYDKDF (reference sequence). This CDR3 has 16 amino acids. Trimming removed 3 bases from V and 1 base from J, with 10 bases in between. CDR3 coding DNA: TGTGCCACCAGCAGGGAACAGGGTTCTGGGGCCAACGTCCTGACTTTC. This translates into CATSREQGSGANVLTF.

The rearrangement links TRBV19 to TRBJ2-7; no reliable D call. Looked up from germline, CDR1 is LNHDA and CDR2 is SQIVND (reference sequence). This CDR3 contains 14 residues. Trimming left V 2 bases short and J 2 bases short, with 10 bases between. The chain's CDR3 is CASSITRGTYEQYF. For the CDR3, the DNA is TGTGCCAGTAGTATAACCCGAGGAACCTACGAGCAGTACTTC. The whole variable domain, filled in from reference TRBV19 and TRBJ2-7, reads DGGITQSPKYLFRKEGQNVTLSCEQNLNHDAMYWYRQDPGQGLRLIYYSQIVNDFQKGDIAEGYSVSREKKESFPLTVTSAQKNPTAFYLCASSITRGTYEQYFGPGTRLTVT.

The chain joins TRBV15 to TRBJ1-4; no reliable D call. Germline CDR1 LNHNV, CDR2 YYDKDF (reference sequence). V lost 0 bases to trimming and J lost 7 bases, with 15 bases between them. This CDR3 is 16 amino acids long. In nucleotides, the CDR3 is TGTGCCACCAGCAGAGAGGAGGGTGGAGGGAGTGAAAAACTGTTTTTT. Protein: CATSREEGGGSEKLFF.

The chain recombines TRBV5-6 with TRBJ1-2; D may be TRBD1 (6 bases). V dropped 1 base and J dropped 7 bases, with 14 bases sitting between them. There are 14 residues in the CDR3. CDR1 and CDR2 (germline): SGHDT, YYEEEE. The CDR3 bases are TGTGCCAGCAGCTTGACTATGAGGGACACTGGCTACACCTTC. Residues: CASSLTMRDTGYTF.

The chain couples TRBV7-3 to TRBJ2-5; TRBD2 agrees at 11 bases. This CDR3 contains 17 residues. The germline V gene has CDR1 SGHTA and CDR2 FQGTGA. V shed 4 bases, J shed 5 bases, and the junction held 12 bases outside the gene matches. In DNA form, the CDR3 reads TGTGCCAGCAGCTCCTTTAATAGCGGGGGGGCCGATGAGACCCAGTACTTC. Translating it yields CASSSFNSGGADETQYF. Drawing the rest from reference TRBV7-3 and TRBJ2-5, the complete variable domain is GAGVSQTPSNKVTEKGKYVELRCDPISGHTALYWYRQSLGQGPEFLIYFQGTGAADDSGLPNDRFFAVRPEGSVSTLKIQRTERGDSAVYLCASSSFNSGGADETQYFGPGTRLLVL.

The gene calls are TRBV7-2 and TRBJ2-5; tentative D call: TRBD1 (6 bases). From germline, CDR1 is SGHTA and CDR2 FQGNSA. Between the trimmed V and J ends, which lost 4 bases and 6 bases, there was a span of 9 bases. The CDR3 has 12 residues. In DNA, the CDR3 is TGTGCCAGCAGCTCCAGGGGACAGACCCAGTACTTC. Protein sequence: CASSSRGQTQYF.

The CDR3 loop is CASSAPGWTSVNTGELFF. The CDR3 region has the DNA TGTGCCAGTTCTGCGCCGGGGTGGACTAGCGTTAACACCGGGGAGCTGTTTTTT. The V gene is TRBV19, the J gene TRBJ2-2; TRBD2 agrees at 9 bases. V dropped 8 bases and J dropped 2; count of bases not matched to a gene: 15. Germline CDR1 LNHDA, CDR2 SQIVND (reference sequence). The CDR3 has 18 residues. Drawing the rest from reference TRBV19 and TRBJ2-2, the complete variable domain is DGGITQSPKYLFRKEGQNVTLSCEQNLNHDAMYWYRQDPGQGLRLIYYSQIVNDFQKGDIAEGYSVSREKKESFPLTVTSAQKNPTAFYLCASSAPGWTSVNTGELFFGEGSRLTVL.

J is TRBJ2-7 and V is TRBV7-2; 8 bases align to TRBD1. The V and J ends lost 5 bases and 0 bases, in that order; junction bases with no gene match: 9. Per the germline V gene, CDR1 is SGHTA and CDR2 is FQGNSA. The CDR3 loop spans 16 amino acids. Written as DNA, the CDR3 is TGTGCCAGCAGCACTACGACAGGGGCCAGCTCCTACGAGCAGTACTTC. Its protein product is CASSTTTGASSYEQYF.

The CDR3 loop reads CATSLTGTGNEKLFF. As DNA, the CDR3 is TGTGCCACCAGCCTGACCGGGACAGGGAATGAAAAACTGTTTTTT. The chain couples TRBV15 to TRBJ1-4; 9 positions match TRBD1. The CDR3 sequence is 15 residues long. The ends lost 5 bases at V and 5 bases at J; junction bases unmatched: 6. Germline lookup yields CDR1 LNHNV and CDR2 YYDKDF (reference sequence).